The 7 T cell receptor beta chains reported below all come from one sample, sequenced in a study of T cell responses to AZD1222 COVID-19 vaccine. Clones were read by immunoSEQ multiplex PCR, and TCRdb kept only the in-frame ones, dropping some. Seen here are approximately 85,000 clones, approximately 86% observed once, and the top ten hold 5.5% to 7%. The sample was peripheral blood, taken on day 0 of AZD1222 vaccination. Receptors originate from an adult in good health.

The chain is built from TRBV11-2 and TRBJ2-2; TRBD1 is a possible D gene (5 bases). The CDR3 contains 14 residues. Trimming left V 8 bases short and J 3 bases short, with 13 bases between. CDR1 is SGHAT and CDR2 is FQNNGV in the germline V gene. CDR3 DNA sequence: TGTGCCAGCCAAACCCAGGGTTACACCGGGGAGCTGTTTTTT. Translated: CASQTQGYTGELFF. The entire variable domain, with the rest obtained from reference TRBV11-2 and TRBJ2-2, is as follows: EAGVAQSPRYKIIEKRQSVAFWCNPISGHATLYWYQQILGQGPKLLIQFQNNGVVDDSQLPKDRFSAERLKGVDSTLKIQPAKLEDSAVYLCASQTQGYTGELFFGEGSRLTVL.

The V call is TRBV5-6, the J call TRBJ2-5; 8 bases are shared with TRBD1. There are 15 residues in the CDR3. Per the germline V gene, CDR1 is SGHDT and CDR2 is YYEEEE. V shed 4 bases and J 3 bases; nucleotides not matched to a gene: 8. CDR3 in amino acids: CASSRTADREETQYF. The CDR3 DNA reads as TGTGCCAGCAGCCGGACCGCGGACAGGGAAGAGACCCAGTACTTC.

This sequence joins TRBV9 and TRBJ2-1; no definite D call. The germline CDR1 and CDR2 sequences are SGDLS and YYNGEE. V shed 0 bases and J shed 2 bases, with 15 bases lying between them. The CDR3 has 17 residues. CDR3 coding DNA: TGTGCCAGCAGCGTAGTGCCAAGCCCTTCAGCCTACAATGAGCAGTTCTTC. Encoded protein: CASSVVPSPSAYNEQFF.

The V and J genes are TRBV19 and TRBJ2-7; D might be TRBD1 or TRBD2, each matching 6 bases. The CDR3 has 16 amino acids. Per germline, CDR1 LNHDA and CDR2 SQIVND (reference sequence). V lost 4 bases and J lost 0, with 16 bases in between. CDR3 coding DNA: TGTGCCAGTAGTAGGACCTCGGGGGCATCCTCCTACGAGCAGTACTTC. Residues: CASSRTSGASSYEQYF.

This rearrangement joins TRBV7-9 to TRBJ2-7; D gene ambiguous. V dropped 5 bases and J dropped 2 bases, with 7 bases sitting between them. The CDR3 is 12 amino acids. In germline, CDR1 is SEHNR, CDR2 FQNEAQ (reference sequence). The CDR3 reads CASSLMAYEQYF. The CDR3 nucleotides read TGTGCCAGCAGCCTAATGGCCTACGAGCAGTACTTC. Looking up the rest from reference TRBV7-9 and TRBJ2-7 gives the full variable domain: DTGVSQNPRHKITKRGQNVTFRCDPISEHNRLYWYRQTLGQGPEFLTYFQNEAQLEKSRLLSDRFSAERPKGSFSTLEIQRTEQGDSAMYLCASSLMAYEQYFGPGTRLTVT.

This chain joins TRBV14 and TRBJ2-7, with D perhaps assigned TRBD1 or TRBD2 (5 bases each). CDR1 and CDR2 from the germline V gene are SGHDN and FVKESK. This CDR3 is 17 amino acids long. V was clipped by 5 bases and J by 2 bases, with 22 bases between them. The CDR3 DNA reads as TGTGCCAGCAGCTTTAAGACCGGGAACAGGTGGACCTACGAGCAGTACTTC. Its protein is CASSFKTGNRWTYEQYF.

V usage is TRBV2 and J usage is TRBJ1-1; 8 bases are a match to TRBD1. This CDR3 region has 15 residues. Germline CDR1 and CDR2: SNHLY and FYNNEI. V shed 5 bases and J 4 bases; nucleotides not matched to a gene: 9. CDR3 bases: TGTGCCAGCAGTAGACAGGGGTCCCGGGGCACTGAAGCTTTCTTT. Its protein product is CASSRQGSRGTEAFF.